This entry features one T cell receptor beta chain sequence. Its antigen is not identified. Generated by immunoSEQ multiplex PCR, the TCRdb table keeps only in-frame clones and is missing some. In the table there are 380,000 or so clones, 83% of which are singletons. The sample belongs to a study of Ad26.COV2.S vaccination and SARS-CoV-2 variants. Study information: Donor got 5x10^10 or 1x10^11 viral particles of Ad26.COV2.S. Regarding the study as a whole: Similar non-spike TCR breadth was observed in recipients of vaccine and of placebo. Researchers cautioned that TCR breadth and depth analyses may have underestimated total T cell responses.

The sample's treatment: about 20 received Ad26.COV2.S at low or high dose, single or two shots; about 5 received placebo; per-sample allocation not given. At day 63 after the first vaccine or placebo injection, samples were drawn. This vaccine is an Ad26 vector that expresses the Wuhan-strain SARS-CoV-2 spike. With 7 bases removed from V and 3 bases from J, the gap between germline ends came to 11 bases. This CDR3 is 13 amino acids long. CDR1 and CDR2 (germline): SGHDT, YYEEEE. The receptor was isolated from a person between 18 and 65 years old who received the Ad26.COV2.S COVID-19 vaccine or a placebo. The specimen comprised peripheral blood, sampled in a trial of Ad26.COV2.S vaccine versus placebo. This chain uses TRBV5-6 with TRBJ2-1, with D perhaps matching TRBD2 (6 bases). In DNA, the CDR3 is TGTGCCAGCGCCCGGGGGAACTACAATGAGCAGTTCTTC. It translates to CASARGNYNEQFF.